This TCR beta chain was identified in a study of T cell repertoires in cytomegalovirus infection. Study-level information: CMV infection and matching HLA type were both indicated by public TCR beta signatures.

Notes on the study in general: HLA-C-restricted, CMV-specific TCR beta clonotypes were dominant ex vivo. Identification of carriers of CMV plus the relevant HLA was performed using cumulative public TCR beta family frequency.

TCRdb re-derived calls from the reads in MiXCR, one entry per CDR3 protein. The table lists about 46,000 distinct CDR3 sequences, approximately 22% of them singletons. Many counts were recorded for this clonotype. Its specificity is unknown. V shed 6 bases and J 6 bases; nucleotides not matched to a gene: 11. The CDR3 has 15 amino acids. CDR1 is SEHNR, CDR2 FQNEAQ, per germline (reference sequence). The source of this sequence is a human donor in good health (CMV status not recorded). Some clones in this sample may be carry-over from other donors' samples. The chain links TRBV7-9 to TRBJ2-1; 7 nucleotides align to TRBD1. The sample consisted of PBMCs, sequenced either directly or after in vitro stimulation (not recorded which). The CDR3, as DNA: TGTGCCAGCAGTCCACCATCGGGACAGCCCAATGAGCAGTTCTTC. It is translated as CASSPPSGQPNEQFF.